This passage covers 9 T cell receptor beta chains from one sample sequenced in a study of regulatory T cells in long-lasting Graves disease. Stated time point: newly diagnosed GD, antithyroid drugs for less than 3 months. Scientists built the TCR library using RNA that was extracted from PBMCs. Building of the TCR beta libraries involved iRepertoire HTBI primers and Arm-PCR of CDR3 regions. TCRdb re-called the multiplex PCR reads through MiXCR, storing one row per CDR3 protein. Counted here are 500,000 or so distinct CDR3 sequences, under 20% occurring once; the ten biggest clones make up approximately 12%. The sample also formed part of further work on T cells in Graves' hyperthyroidism and ophthalmopathy.

The specimen was peripheral blood mononuclear cells (PBMCs), collected at new diagnosis, from a patient treated with antithyroid drugs. Every receptor here comes from a man in his forties with Graves disease.

The chain links TRBV24-1 to TRBJ2-2; 9 nucleotides match TRBD1. CDR1 is KGHDR and CDR2 is SFDVKD in the germline V gene. The CDR3 spans 16 residues. Unmatched junction bases numbered 7, after V lost 3 bases and J lost 6 bases. This CDR3 reads CATSDVQGASAGELFF. CDR3 coding DNA: TGTGCCACCAGTGATGTACAGGGGGCCTCTGCCGGGGAGCTGTTTTTT.

This clonotype appeared a few times. The rearrangement links TRBV7-9 to TRBJ2-3; D is possibly TRBD2 (7 bases). Per the germline V gene, CDR1 is SEHNR and CDR2 is FQNEAQ (reference sequence). This CDR3 spans 17 amino acids. Trimming stripped 6 bases from V and 0 bases from J, with 19 bases between. The CDR3 is CASSPQDGGPSTDTQYF. The DNA for the CDR3 is TGTGCCAGCAGTCCTCAGGACGGGGGGCCTAGCACAGATACGCAGTATTTT.

About this clonotype: With a far larger clone one base away, a read error is the likely cause. The chain uses TRBV27 and TRBJ2-1; TRBD2 matches 7 bases. The CDR3 has 16 residues. The V and J ends lost 5 bases and 8 bases, in that order; junction bases with no gene match: 15. Per the germline V gene, CDR1 is MNHEY and CDR2 is SMNVEV (reference sequence). The CDR3 sequence is CASSDRYGTTAHEQFF. The CDR3 DNA reads TGTGCCAGCAGTGACCGGTACGGGACTACCGCCCATGAGCAGTTCTTC.

This clonotype was seen a few times. This chain uses TRBV29-1 with TRBJ2-3; D is possibly TRBD2 (5 bases). The CDR3 covers 15 residues. From germline, CDR1 is SQVTM and CDR2 ANQGSEA. The V end lost 2 bases, the J end lost 5 bases, and 17 bases lay between the germline ends. The CDR3 sequence: CSVELLVGVGDTQYF. The CDR3 nucleotides read TGCAGCGTTGAACTACTAGTGGGAGTAGGAGATACGCAGTATTTT.

The CDR3 loop reads CASSPQLAGGGKNTQYF. CDR3 sequence (DNA): TGTGCCAGCAGTCCCCAGTTGGCGGGAGGCGGTAAAAATACGCAGTATTTT. The J gene is TRBJ2-3, the V gene TRBV7-9, with 8 bases identical to TRBD2. This CDR3 is 17 amino acids long. Germline V CDR1 and CDR2: SEHNR, FQNEAQ (reference sequence). V dropped 6 bases and J dropped 7; count of bases not matched to a gene: 18.

The chain carries TRBV19 and TRBJ2-7; 14 bases map to TRBD2. CDR1 LNHDA and CDR2 SQIVND come from the germline V gene (reference sequence). Trimming at V came to 4 bases and at J to 2 bases, leaving 7 bases not matched to a gene. The CDR3 totals 17 residues. CDR3 sequence: CASSRGTSGRRTYEQYF. The CDR3 nucleotides read TGTGCCAGTAGTAGGGGGACTAGCGGGAGAAGGACCTACGAGCAGTACTTC.

As DNA, the CDR3 is TGTGCCAGCAGTTCTTACCCTGGCAATGAGCAGTTCTTC. It is translated as CASSSYPGNEQFF. This chain connects TRBV27 to TRBJ2-1; D not resolved. CDR3 size: 13 residues. V lost 4 bases and J 6 bases, leaving 10 bases between the germline ends. Looked up from germline, CDR1 is MNHEY and CDR2 is SMNVEV (reference sequence).

The chain links TRBV5-1 to TRBJ2-1; 7 positions agree with TRBD1. Germline V gene data show CDR1 as SGHRS and CDR2 as YFSETQ. V trimming: 0 bases; J trimming: 2 bases; junction bases outside the gene matches: 5. The CDR3 is 16 amino acids. CDR3 protein: CASSLVAGGPYNEQFF. The CDR3, as DNA: TGCGCCAGCAGCTTGGTGGCAGGGGGTCCCTACAATGAGCAGTTCTTC. Using reference TRBV5-1 and TRBJ2-1 for the parts outside the CDR3, the full variable domain is KAGVTQTPRYLIKTRGQQVTLSCSPISGHRSVSWYQQTPGQGLQFLFEYFSETQRNKGNFPGRFSGRQFSNSRSEMNVSTLELGDSALYLCASSLVAGGPYNEQFFGPGTRLTVL.

This clonotype was counted ten times or more. The chain recombines TRBV10-3 with TRBJ2-7; D is unclear. Trimming cost V 6 bases and J 5 bases, with 17 bases left between them. Germline V CDR1 and CDR2: ENHRY, SYGVKD. This CDR3 spans 14 amino acids. CDR3 region: CAIRGFGSLHEQYF. CDR3 in DNA: TGTGCCATCAGGGGGTTTGGTAGCCTCCACGAGCAGTACTTC.